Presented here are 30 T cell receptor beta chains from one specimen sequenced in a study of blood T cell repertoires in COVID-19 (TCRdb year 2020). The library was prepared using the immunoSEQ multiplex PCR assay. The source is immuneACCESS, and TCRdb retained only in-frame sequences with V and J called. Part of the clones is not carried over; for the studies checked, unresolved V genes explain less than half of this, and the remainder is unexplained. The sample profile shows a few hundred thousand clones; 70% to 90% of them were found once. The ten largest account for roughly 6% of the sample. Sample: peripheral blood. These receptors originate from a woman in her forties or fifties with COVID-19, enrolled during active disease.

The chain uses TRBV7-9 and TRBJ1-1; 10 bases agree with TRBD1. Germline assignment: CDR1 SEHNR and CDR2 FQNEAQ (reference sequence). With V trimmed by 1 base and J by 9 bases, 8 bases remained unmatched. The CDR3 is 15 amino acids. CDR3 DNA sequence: TGTGCCAGCAGCTTAGGAGGGACAGGGGCGAGCCAAGCTTTCTTT. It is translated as CASSLGGTGASQAFF.

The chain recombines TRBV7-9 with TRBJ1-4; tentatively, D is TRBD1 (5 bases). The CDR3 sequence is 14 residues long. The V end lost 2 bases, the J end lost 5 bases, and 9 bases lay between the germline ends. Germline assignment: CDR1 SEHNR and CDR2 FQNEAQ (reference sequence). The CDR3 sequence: CASSLRQGNEKLFF. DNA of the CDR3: TGTGCCAGCAGCTTAAGGCAGGGAAATGAAAAACTGTTTTTT.

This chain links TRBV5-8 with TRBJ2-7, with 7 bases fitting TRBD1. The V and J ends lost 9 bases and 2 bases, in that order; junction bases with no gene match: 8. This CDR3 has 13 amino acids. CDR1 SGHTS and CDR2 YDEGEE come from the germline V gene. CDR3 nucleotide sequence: TGTGCCACTACACAGGGGCCCCCCTACGAGCAGTACTTC. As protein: CATTQGPPYEQYF.

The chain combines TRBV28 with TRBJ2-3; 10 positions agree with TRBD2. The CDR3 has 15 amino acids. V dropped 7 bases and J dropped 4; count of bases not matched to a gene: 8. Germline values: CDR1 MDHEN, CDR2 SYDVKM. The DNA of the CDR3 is TGTGCCAGCAAAAGAAGCGGGAGGGCCGCAGATACGCAGTATTTT. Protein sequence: CASKRSGRAADTQYF.

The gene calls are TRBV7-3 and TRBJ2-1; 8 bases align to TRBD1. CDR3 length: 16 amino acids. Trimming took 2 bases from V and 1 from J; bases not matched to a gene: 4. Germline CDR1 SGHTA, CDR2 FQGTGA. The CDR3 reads CASSLLGTGSYNEQFF. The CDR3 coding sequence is TGTGCCAGCAGCTTATTAGGGACAGGTTCCTACAATGAGCAGTTCTTC.

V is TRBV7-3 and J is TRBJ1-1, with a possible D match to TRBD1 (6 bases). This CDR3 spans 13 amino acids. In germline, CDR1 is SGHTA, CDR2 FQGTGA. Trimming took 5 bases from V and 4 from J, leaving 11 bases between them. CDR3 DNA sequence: TGTGCCAGCAGCCAACAGGGCCTCACTGAAGCTTTCTTT. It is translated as CASSQQGLTEAFF. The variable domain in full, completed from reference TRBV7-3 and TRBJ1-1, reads GAGVSQTPSNKVTEKGKYVELRCDPISGHTALYWYRQSLGQGPEFLIYFQGTGAADDSGLPNDRFFAVRPEGSVSTLKIQRTERGDSAVYLCASSQQGLTEAFFGQGTRLTVV.

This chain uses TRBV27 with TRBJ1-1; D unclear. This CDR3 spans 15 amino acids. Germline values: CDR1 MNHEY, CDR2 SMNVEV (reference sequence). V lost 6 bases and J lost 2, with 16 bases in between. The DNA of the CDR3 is TGTGCCAGCAGCTTTTCTGACACCGGTAACACTGAAGCTTTCTTT. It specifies CASSFSDTGNTEAFF.

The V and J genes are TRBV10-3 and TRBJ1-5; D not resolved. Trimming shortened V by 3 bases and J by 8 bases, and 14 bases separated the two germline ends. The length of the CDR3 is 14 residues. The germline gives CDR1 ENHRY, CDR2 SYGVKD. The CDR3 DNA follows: TGTGCCATCAGTGATATCAGCGGAGGAGAGCCCCAGCATTTT. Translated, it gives CAISDISGGEPQHF.

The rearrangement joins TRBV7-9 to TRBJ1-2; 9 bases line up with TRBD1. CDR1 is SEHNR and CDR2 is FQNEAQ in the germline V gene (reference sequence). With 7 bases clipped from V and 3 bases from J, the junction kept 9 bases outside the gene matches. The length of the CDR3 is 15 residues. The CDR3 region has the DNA TGTGCCAGCACCCCCCAACAGGGGGCTTACTATGGCTACACCTTC. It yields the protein CASTPQQGAYYGYTF.

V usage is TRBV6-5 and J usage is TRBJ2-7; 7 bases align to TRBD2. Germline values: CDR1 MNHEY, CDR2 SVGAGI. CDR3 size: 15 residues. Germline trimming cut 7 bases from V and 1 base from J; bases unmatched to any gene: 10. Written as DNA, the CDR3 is TGTGCCAGCACCGGATCCTCAGCGGGATCCTACGAGCAGTACTTC. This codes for CASTGSSAGSYEQYF.

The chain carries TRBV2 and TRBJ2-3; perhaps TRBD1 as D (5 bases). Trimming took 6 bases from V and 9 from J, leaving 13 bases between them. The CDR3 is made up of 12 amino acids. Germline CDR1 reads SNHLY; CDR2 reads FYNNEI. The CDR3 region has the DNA TGTGCCAGCAGAGGGGTCGGCAGGACGCAGTATTTT. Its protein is CASRGVGRTQYF.

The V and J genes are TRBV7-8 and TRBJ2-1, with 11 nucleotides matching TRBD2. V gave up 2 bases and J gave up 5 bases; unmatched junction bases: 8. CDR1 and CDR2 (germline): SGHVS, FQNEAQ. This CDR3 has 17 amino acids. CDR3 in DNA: TGTGCCAGCAGCTTATACGTCCGGACTAGCGGGCACAATGAGCAGTTCTTC. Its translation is CASSLYVRTSGHNEQFF.

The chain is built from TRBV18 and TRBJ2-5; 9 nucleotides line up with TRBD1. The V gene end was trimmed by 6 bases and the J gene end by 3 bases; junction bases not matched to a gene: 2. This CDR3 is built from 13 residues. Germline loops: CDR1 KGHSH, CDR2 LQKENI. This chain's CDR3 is CASSRDREETQYF. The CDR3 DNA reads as TGTGCCAGCTCTCGGGACAGGGAAGAGACCCAGTACTTC.

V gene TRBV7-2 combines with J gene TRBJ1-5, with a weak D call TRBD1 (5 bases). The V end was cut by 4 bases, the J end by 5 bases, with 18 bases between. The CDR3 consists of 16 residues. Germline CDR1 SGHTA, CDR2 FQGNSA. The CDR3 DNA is TGTGCCAGCAGCTGGGGGTCGGGGGGGAGAGATCAGCCCCAGCATTTT. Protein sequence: CASSWGSGGRDQPQHF.

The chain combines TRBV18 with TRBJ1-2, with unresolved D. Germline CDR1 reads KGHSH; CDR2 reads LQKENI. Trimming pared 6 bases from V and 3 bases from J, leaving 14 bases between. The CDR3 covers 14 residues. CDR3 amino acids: CASSPGWEYYGYTF. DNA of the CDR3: TGTGCCAGCTCCCCGGGATGGGAGTACTATGGCTACACCTTC.

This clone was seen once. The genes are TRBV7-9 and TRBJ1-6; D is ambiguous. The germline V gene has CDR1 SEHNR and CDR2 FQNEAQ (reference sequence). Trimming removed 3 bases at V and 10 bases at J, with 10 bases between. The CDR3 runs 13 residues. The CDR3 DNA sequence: TGTGCCAGCAGCTTTAGCGTGGACTCACCCCTCCACTTT. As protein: CASSFSVDSPLHF. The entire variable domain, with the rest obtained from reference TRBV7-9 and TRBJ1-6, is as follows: DTGVSQNPRHKITKRGQNVTFRCDPISEHNRLYWYRQTLGQGPEFLTYFQNEAQLEKSRLLSDRFSAERPKGSFSTLEIQRTEQGDSAMYLCASSFSVDSPLHFGNGTRLTVT.

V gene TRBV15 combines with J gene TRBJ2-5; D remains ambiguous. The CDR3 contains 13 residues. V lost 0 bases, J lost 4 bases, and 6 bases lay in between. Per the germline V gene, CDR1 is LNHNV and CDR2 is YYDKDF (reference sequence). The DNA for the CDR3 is TGTGCCACCAGCAGAGATTCGAGAGAGACCCAGTACTTC. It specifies CATSRDSRETQYF.

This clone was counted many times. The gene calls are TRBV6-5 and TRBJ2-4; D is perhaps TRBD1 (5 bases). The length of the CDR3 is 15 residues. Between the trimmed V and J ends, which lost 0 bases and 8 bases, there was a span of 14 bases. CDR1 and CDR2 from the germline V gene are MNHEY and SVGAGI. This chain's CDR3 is CASSYSTAGGHIQYF. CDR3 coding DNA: TGTGCCAGCAGTTACTCGACAGCTGGTGGGCACATTCAGTACTTC.

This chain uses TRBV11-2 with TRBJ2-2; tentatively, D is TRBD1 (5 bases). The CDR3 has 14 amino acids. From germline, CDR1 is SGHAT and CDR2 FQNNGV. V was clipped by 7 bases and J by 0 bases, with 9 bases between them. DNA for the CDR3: TGTGCCAGCAAAGGGGCCTCGAACACCGGGGAGCTGTTTTTT. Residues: CASKGASNTGELFF.

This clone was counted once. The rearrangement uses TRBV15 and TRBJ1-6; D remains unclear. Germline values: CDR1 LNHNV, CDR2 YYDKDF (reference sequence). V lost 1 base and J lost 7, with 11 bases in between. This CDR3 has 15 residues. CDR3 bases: TGTGCCACCAGCAGAGCGGGGTCTAAAAATTCACCCCTCCACTTT. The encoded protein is CATSRAGSKNSPLHF.

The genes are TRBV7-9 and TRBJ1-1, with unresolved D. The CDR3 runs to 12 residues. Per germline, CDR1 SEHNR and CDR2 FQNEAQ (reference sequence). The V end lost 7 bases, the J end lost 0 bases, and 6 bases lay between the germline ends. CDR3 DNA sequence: TGTGCCAGCAACAGCCTGAACACTGAAGCTTTCTTT. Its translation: CASNSLNTEAFF.

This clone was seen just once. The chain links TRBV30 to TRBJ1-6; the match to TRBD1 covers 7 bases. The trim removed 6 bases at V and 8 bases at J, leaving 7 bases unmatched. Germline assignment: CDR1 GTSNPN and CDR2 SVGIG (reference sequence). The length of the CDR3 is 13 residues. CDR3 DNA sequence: TGTGCCTGCACGGACAGGATTGATTCACCCCTCCACTTT. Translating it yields CACTDRIDSPLHF.

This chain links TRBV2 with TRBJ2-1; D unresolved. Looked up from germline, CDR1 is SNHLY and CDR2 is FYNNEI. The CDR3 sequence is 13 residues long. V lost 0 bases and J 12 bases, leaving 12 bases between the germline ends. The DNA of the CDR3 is TGTGCCAGCAGTGAAGCGTTGGGCTACCGGCAGTTCTTC. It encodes CASSEALGYRQFF.

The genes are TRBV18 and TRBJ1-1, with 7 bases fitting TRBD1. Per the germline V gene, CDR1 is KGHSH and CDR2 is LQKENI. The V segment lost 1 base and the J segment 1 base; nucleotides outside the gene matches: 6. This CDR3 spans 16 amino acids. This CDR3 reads CASSPLRGQQNTEAFF. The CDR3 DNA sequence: TGTGCCAGCTCACCACTGAGGGGACAGCAGAACACTGAAGCTTTCTTT.

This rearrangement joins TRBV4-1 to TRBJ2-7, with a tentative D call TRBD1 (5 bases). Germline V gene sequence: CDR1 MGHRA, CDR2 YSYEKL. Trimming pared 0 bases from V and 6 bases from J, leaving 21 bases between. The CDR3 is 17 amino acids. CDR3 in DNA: TGCGCCAGCAGCCAAGATTGGAGTTGGCAGGGAATCAGCGAGCAGTACTTC. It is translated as CASSQDWSWQGISEQYF.

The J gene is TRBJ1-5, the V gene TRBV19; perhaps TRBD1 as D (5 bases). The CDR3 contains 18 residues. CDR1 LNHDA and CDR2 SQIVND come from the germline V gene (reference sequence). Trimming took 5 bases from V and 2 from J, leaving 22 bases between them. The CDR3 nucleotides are TGTGCCAGTAGTTACAGAGCAGGCACGGGGGTCGGCAATCAGCCCCAGCATTTT. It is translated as CASSYRAGTGVGNQPQHF.

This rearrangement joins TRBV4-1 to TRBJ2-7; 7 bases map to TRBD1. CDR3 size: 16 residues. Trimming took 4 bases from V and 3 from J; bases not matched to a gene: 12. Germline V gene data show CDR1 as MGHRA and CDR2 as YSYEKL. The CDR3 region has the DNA TGCGCCAGCAGCCCTGGGGGTAGGACAGGTGGCTACGAGCAGTACTTC. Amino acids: CASSPGGRTGGYEQYF.

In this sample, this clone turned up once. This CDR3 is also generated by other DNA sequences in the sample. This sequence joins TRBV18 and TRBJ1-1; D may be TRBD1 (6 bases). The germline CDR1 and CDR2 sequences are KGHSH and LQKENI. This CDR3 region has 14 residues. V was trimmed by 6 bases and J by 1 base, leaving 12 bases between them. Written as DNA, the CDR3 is TGTGCCAGCTCGCAACAGGGCACGAACACTGAAGCTTTCTTT. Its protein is CASSQQGTNTEAFF.

The CDR3 protein is CATSDPTLNYGYTF. In DNA form, the CDR3 reads TGTGCCACCAGTGATCCGACACTTAACTATGGCTACACCTTC. The V call is TRBV24-1, the J call TRBJ1-2; D uncertain. Germline V gives CDR1 KGHDR, CDR2 SFDVKD. This CDR3 has 14 amino acids. Trimming left V 3 bases short and J 1 base short, with 8 bases between.

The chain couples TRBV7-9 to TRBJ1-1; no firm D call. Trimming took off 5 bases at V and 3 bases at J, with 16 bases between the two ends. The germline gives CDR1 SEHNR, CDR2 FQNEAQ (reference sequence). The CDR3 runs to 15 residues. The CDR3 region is CASSPDGGPYTEAFF. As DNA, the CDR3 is TGTGCCAGCAGCCCGGACGGAGGGCCCTACACTGAAGCTTTCTTT.